The entry below gives a single T cell receptor beta chain sequence along with its context. The data derive from a study of regulatory T cells in long-lasting Graves disease. Both iRepertoire HTBI primers and Arm-PCR of CDR3 regions were used to build the TCR beta libraries. MiXCR, run by TCRdb on the multiplex PCR reads, gives a single entry per CDR3 protein. The sample lists about 610,000 distinct CDR3 sequences; 15% to 20% were seen once. Stated time point: newly diagnosed GD, antithyroid drugs for less than 3 months. RNA isolated from PBMCs was used to make the TCR library. Each patient gave 7.5 to 9 milliliters of EDTA-anticoagulated peripheral blood. Germline V gives CDR1 MDHEN, CDR2 SYDVKM. This CDR3 has 14 amino acids. V lost 6 bases to trimming and J lost 7 bases; unmatched junction nucleotides: 11. These same records also appear under a second study, on T cells in Graves' hyperthyroidism and ophthalmopathy. This second report adds: In making diagnoses, clinical symptoms, serum thyroxine and TRAb, thyroid ultrasound and orbital computed tomography were all used. TCR CDR3 regions were first amplified by RT-PCR with HTBI primers.

This TCR was recovered from a man aged 18 to 30 with Graves disease. The chain carries TRBV28 and TRBJ2-5; 7 bases are shared with TRBD1. Specimen: peripheral blood mononuclear cells (PBMCs), collected at new diagnosis, from a patient treated with antithyroid drugs. Written as DNA, the CDR3 is TGTGCCAGCAGCCGGAGGACAGGTTTGGGGACCCAGTACTTC. Its translation is CASSRRTGLGTQYF. The variable domain in full, completed from reference TRBV28 and TRBJ2-5, reads DVKVTQSSRYLVKRTGEKVFLECVQDMDHENMFWYRQDPGLGLRLIYFSYDVKMKEKGDIPEGYSVSREKKERFSLILESASTNQTSMYLCASSRRTGLGTQYFGPGTRLLVL.